What follows describes a single T cell receptor beta chain. Its antigen remains unknown. These data are taken from a study of cytomegalovirus exposure and HLA in healthy donors. Study-level points and caveats: According to the study, about 180 TCR beta chains were cytomegalovirus-associated.

The length of the CDR3 is 17 residues. Germline V gene lookup returns CDR1 PRHDT and CDR2 FYEKMQ (reference sequence). V lost 3 bases, J lost 3 bases, and 20 bases lay in between. PCR primers comprised 60 Vbeta and 13 Jbeta primers. Assay: immunoSEQ multiplex PCR; the TCRdb copy retains only in-frame clones and omits some. This sample's table has fewer than 70,000 clones. Sequenced: PBMCs. The chain carries TRBV13 and TRBJ1-1; D uncertain. The sequence was obtained from a man younger than 45 in good health and CMV-seropositive. The CDR3 protein is CASSFVRGGSRDTEAFF. CDR3 sequence (DNA): TGTGCCAGCAGCTTTGTGCGTGGAGGGAGTAGAGACACTGAAGCTTTCTTT.